Sequencing of this TCR beta chain was carried out in a study of blood T cell repertoires in COVID-19. At the level of the study: Researchers got acute and convalescent COVID-19 samples from the United States, Italy and Spain. Sources were T cells, B-cell-depleted T cells, or PBMCs; the material itself was cDNA or gDNA.

The junction had 1 base not matched to a gene; V was cut back by 6 bases and J by 3 bases. The CDR3 has 13 residues. Germline V gene data show CDR1 as LNHDA and CDR2 as SQIVND (reference sequence). Authors' methods: For nucleated cells, counts were estimated from reference gene primer amplification. Method: immunoSEQ multiplex PCR; TCRdb's copy keeps in-frame clones and lacks some. V and J calls and clone size are those listed in that table; D and trimming were worked out from the DNA. The sample carries approximately 88,000 clones, 80% recorded once. This rearrangement joins TRBV19 to TRBJ1-1; TRBD1 aligns across 10 bases. This sequence was found in a man in his fifties who had recovered from COVID-19. Source material: peripheral blood. The CDR3 bases are TGTGCCAGTAGGGACAGGGGGGACACTGAAGCTTTCTTT. This sequence encodes CASRDRGDTEAFF.